This TCR beta chain comes out of a study of beta chain features in type 1 diabetes. Study conclusions and caveats: All four CD4+ subsets of Type 1 diabetes patients contained TCRB CDR3s that were moderately but significantly shorter.

The entirety of the isolated RNA underwent reverse transcription, so expressed TCRB transcripts were sequenced. TCRdb keeps only in-frame clones here, not all; method: immunoSEQ multiplex PCR. Of 400,000 or so clones in the sample, over 8.5% were seen once. A remark on this clone: Its antigen is undetermined.

V lost 4 bases, J lost 2 bases, and 14 bases lay in between. Germline V gives CDR1 LNHDA, CDR2 SQIVND (reference sequence). The CDR3 has 15 residues. The rearrangement links TRBV19 to TRBJ1-1; a weak D match, TRBD1 (5 bases). Material: central memory CD4+ T cells from blood. This clonotype originated in a young man with type 1 diabetes. CDR3 in amino acids: CASSKLGTANTEAFF. For the CDR3, the DNA is TGTGCCAGTAGTAAACTCGGGACTGCTAACACTGAAGCTTTCTTT.